This T cell receptor (beta chain) appears in the sequencing data of a study of identical twins. General study points: Insertion counts were lower in abundant cord blood beta clonotypes, a trend that memory repertoires did not show. Invariant MAIT and iNKT cells may have partly biased zero-insertion analyses.

A universal primer binding site was introduced by template switching. The final cDNA contained unique molecular identifiers. MiXCR was run by TCRdb on the 5' RACE reads, yielding one entry per CDR3 protein. The top ten hold nearly 0.45% of the sample, which has just under 550,000 distinct CDR3 sequences, around 15% seen once. This clonotype was picked up a small number of times. Its specificity is not known. Per the germline V gene, CDR1 is DFQATT and CDR2 is SNEGSKA (reference sequence). V was shortened by 5 bases and J by 5 bases, with 9 bases between the two germline ends. The CDR3 length is 11 residues. The same data also went into a second study, on yellow fever vaccine responses in identical twins.

This sequence joins TRBV20-1 and TRBJ2-5, with D hard to call. Input material: CD4+ T cells sorted from blood. The sequence was collected from a woman aged 18-29 years in good health. The CDR3 sequence: CSASIGETQYF. CDR3 DNA sequence: TGCAGTGCTTCAATCGGGGAGACCCAGTACTTC.